This TCR beta chain was sequenced for a study of T cell responses to AZD1222 COVID-19 vaccine. Study observations and caveats: At 160-218 and 743-854, vaccine-associated CD4 TCRs were dominant, and they spanned spike.

With regard to this clone: The antigen remains unidentified.

Sequenced by immunoSEQ multiplex PCR; TCRdb stores in-frame clones only, minus some. In the table there are around 110,000 clones, almost 90% of which are singletons. The source was peripheral blood, collected on day 0 of AZD1222 vaccination. This receptor was taken from an adult in good health.

The CDR3 sequence: CASVPELERGLLYEQYF. The CDR3 DNA reads TGCGCCAGCGTCCCAGAACTTGAGCGTGGGTTGCTGTACGAGCAGTACTTC. V usage is TRBV23-1 and J usage is TRBJ2-7; D gene unclear. TRBV23-1 is sorted into the ORF group, with uncertain function. The CDR3 is made up of 17 amino acids. Trimming pared 8 bases from V and 4 bases from J, leaving 27 bases between.